In this sample, the clone carrying this T cell receptor beta chain turned up many times. Trimming removed 3 bases at V and 3 bases at J, with 0 bases between. Germline V gene lookup returns CDR1 KGHSH and CDR2 LQKENI. The CDR3 has 11 residues. This sample stems from a study of response to subunit inactivated influenza vaccine. TCRdb ran MiXCR on the RT-PCR reads and lists one entry per CDR3 protein. The profile covers roughly 620,000 distinct CDR3 sequences, with around 10% appearing a single time and 8% to 13% taken by the ten largest. The data also belong to a second study, concerning T cells expressing NK-cell markers. From that study: With UMIs, 5'RACE template switching was used to make TCR beta cDNA.

The V call is TRBV18, the J call TRBJ1-3; D gene unclear. The TCR sequence derives from a man aged 45-65 years who received an inactivated influenza vaccine. The sample was PBMCs from blood, taken on the day of vaccination. CDR3 sequence: CASSPGNTIYF. CDR3 sequence (DNA): TGTGCCAGCTCACCTGGAAACACCATATATTTT.